This entry lists 13 T cell receptor beta chains sequenced from one sample in a study of cytomegalovirus exposure and HLA in healthy donors. Profiling relied on immunoSEQ multiplex PCR, and the TCRdb table lists in-frame clones only, not all of them. The data show over 200,000 clones, with around nine tenths seen just once and 2% held by the top ten. Material for sequencing was PBMCs. These receptors all stem from a woman aged 18 to 35 in good health and CMV-seropositive.

V gene TRBV27 combines with J gene TRBJ2-7, with 7 nucleotides matching TRBD2. This CDR3 is built from 15 residues. The junction had 5 bases not matched to a gene; V was cut back by 1 base and J by 2 bases. The germline V gene encodes CDR1 MNHEY and CDR2 SMNVEV (reference sequence). CDR3 loop: CASSLWGGRTYEQYF. CDR3 bases: TGTGCCAGCAGTTTATGGGGGGGTAGGACCTACGAGCAGTACTTC.

CDR3 protein: CASSHPPGLIAYEQYF. CDR3 in DNA: TGTGCCAGCAGCCATCCTCCGGGACTCATAGCCTACGAGCAGTACTTC. The genes are TRBV4-2 and TRBJ2-7, with D possibly being TRBD2 (6 bases). The CDR3 consists of 16 residues. The V and J ends lost 3 bases and 2 bases respectively, with 17 bases between them. Germline values: CDR1 LGHNA, CDR2 YNFKEQ.

The chain combines TRBV6-1 with TRBJ1-4, with 7 bases identical to TRBD1. The CDR3 extends over 17 amino acids. Germline V gene lookup returns CDR1 MNHNS and CDR2 SASEGT. With 4 bases clipped from V and 4 bases from J, the junction kept 12 bases outside the gene matches. The CDR3 nucleotides read TGTGCCAGCAGTGGAGTTGGTTCGACAGGGCTTAATGAAAAACTGTTTTTT. Amino acids: CASSGVGSTGLNEKLFF.

The V gene is TRBV28, the J gene TRBJ2-5; 10 nucleotides line up with TRBD2. V shed 7 bases and J 6 bases; nucleotides not matched to a gene: 11. The germline CDR1 and CDR2 sequences are MDHEN and SYDVKM. This CDR3 is 15 amino acids long. CDR3 bases: TGTGCCAGCACCCCGTGGGCTAGCGGGAGAAAGACCCAGTACTTC. This gives the protein CASTPWASGRKTQYF.

This rearrangement joins TRBV27 to TRBJ1-5, with D possibly being TRBD1 (5 bases). Germline CDR1 MNHEY, CDR2 SMNVEV (reference sequence). There are 13 residues in the CDR3. V was shortened by 6 bases and J by 3 bases, with 9 bases between the two germline ends. The CDR3 region has the DNA TGTGCCAGCAGGTTCAGGGACAATCAGCCCCAGCATTTT. Its protein product is CASRFRDNQPQHF.

The rearrangement links TRBV28 to TRBJ1-4; tentatively, D is TRBD1 (5 bases). Trimming stripped 10 bases from V and 7 bases from J, with 19 bases between. The CDR3 contains 14 residues. Germline CDR1 MDHEN, CDR2 SYDVKM. CDR3 region: CATNGGGWGEKLFF. The CDR3 DNA reads as TGTGCCACCAACGGGGGGGGATGGGGTGAAAAACTGTTTTTT.

V gene TRBV6-5 combines with J gene TRBJ1-5, with 10 nucleotides matching TRBD1. V dropped 5 bases and J dropped 4; count of bases not matched to a gene: 5. Germline V lookup: CDR1 MNHEY, CDR2 SVGAGI. The CDR3 sequence is 15 residues long. CDR3 in amino acids: CASSRTGGANQPQHF. CDR3 DNA sequence: TGTGCCAGCAGTCGGACAGGGGGGGCAAATCAGCCCCAGCATTTT.

V gene TRBV6-1 combines with J gene TRBJ2-2; no clear D gene. The germline V and J ends were trimmed by 4 bases and 8 bases, with 8 bases remaining between them. CDR1 and CDR2 (germline): MNHNS, SASEGT. The length of the CDR3 is 12 residues. This CDR3 reads CASSVVWGELFF. The CDR3 DNA sequence: TGTGCCAGCAGTGTAGTGTGGGGGGAGCTGTTTTTT.

The CDR3 DNA is TGTGCCAGCAGCTTAGGGGCAGGGGCGAGAGATCAGCCCCAGCATTTT. Amino acid sequence: CASSLGAGARDQPQHF. This sequence joins TRBV7-8 and TRBJ1-5, with D perhaps matching TRBD1 (6 bases). The V end lost 1 base, the J end lost 5 bases, and 15 bases lay between the germline ends. CDR1 is SGHVS, CDR2 FQNEAQ, per germline. The CDR3 consists of 16 residues.

In DNA form, the CDR3 reads TGTGCCAGCTCCAGCACGGAACAGGGTGGCGAGCAGTACTTC. It translates to CASSSTEQGGEQYF. The chain recombines TRBV18 with TRBJ2-7, with a weak D call TRBD1 (6 bases). The V and J ends lost 6 bases and 6 bases respectively, with 18 bases between them. This CDR3 is built from 14 residues. Germline V CDR1 and CDR2: KGHSH, LQKENI.

The rearrangement links TRBV15 to TRBJ1-1; tentatively, D is TRBD1 (5 bases). CDR3 length: 15 amino acids. V was cut by 8 bases and J by 0 bases, with 16 bases left in between. Germline-derived CDR1 and CDR2 are LNHNV and YYDKDF (reference sequence). The CDR3 region is CATLYRGDLNTEAFF. The CDR3 region has the DNA TGTGCCACCCTCTATCGGGGGGACTTGAACACTGAAGCTTTCTTT.

The chain uses TRBV9 and TRBJ2-7; 7 nucleotides align to TRBD2. V gave up 0 bases and J gave up 6 bases; unmatched junction bases: 6. CDR1 is SGDLS and CDR2 is YYNGEE in the germline V gene. The CDR3 runs 14 residues. CDR3 sequence: CASSVGAGAFEQYF. The CDR3, as DNA: TGTGCCAGCAGCGTAGGTGCGGGAGCGTTCGAGCAGTACTTC.

The chain carries TRBV7-3 and TRBJ1-2; 7 nucleotides agree with TRBD1. Germline assignment: CDR1 SGHTA and CDR2 FQGTGA. The ends lost 5 bases at V and 7 bases at J; junction bases unmatched: 10. The CDR3 consists of 14 residues. CDR3 protein: CASSPDGTAGGYTF. CDR3 DNA sequence: TGTGCCAGCAGCCCCGATGGGACAGCAGGTGGCTACACCTTC. Drawing the rest from reference TRBV7-3 and TRBJ1-2, the complete variable domain is GAGVSQTPSNKVTEKGKYVELRCDPISGHTALYWYRQSLGQGPEFLIYFQGTGAADDSGLPNDRFFAVRPEGSVSTLKIQRTERGDSAVYLCASSPDGTAGGYTFGSGTRLTVV.